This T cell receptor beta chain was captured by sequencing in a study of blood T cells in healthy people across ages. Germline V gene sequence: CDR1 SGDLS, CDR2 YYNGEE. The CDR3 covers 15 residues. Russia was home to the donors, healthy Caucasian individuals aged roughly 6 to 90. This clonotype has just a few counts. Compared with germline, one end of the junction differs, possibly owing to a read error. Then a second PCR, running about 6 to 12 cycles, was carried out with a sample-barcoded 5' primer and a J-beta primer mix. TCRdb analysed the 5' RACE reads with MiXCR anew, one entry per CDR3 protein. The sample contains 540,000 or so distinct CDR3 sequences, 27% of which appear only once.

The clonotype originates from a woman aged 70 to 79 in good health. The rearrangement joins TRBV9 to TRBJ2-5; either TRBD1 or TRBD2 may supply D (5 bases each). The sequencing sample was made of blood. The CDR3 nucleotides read TGTGCCAGCAGCGTAGTAGGAGATGGGGGACCCCGGAAGTTCTTC. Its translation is CASSVVGDGGPRKFF.